These 31 T cell receptor beta chains share one sample of origin, sequenced in a study of T cells in Graves' hyperthyroidism and ophthalmopathy (dated by TCRdb to the late 2010s). Library preparation used multiplex PCR. TCRdb records Illumina HiSeq 2000 as the sequencer. The TCR beta CDR3 regions were amplified from the RNA transcripts. The TCR CDR3 was subjected to a first round of RT-PCR using the HTBI primer set and the Qiagen OneStep RT-PCR kit. The public reads were run again by TCRdb, first through fastp at Q25 and then through MiXCR, and only productive beta chains were kept. Every distinct CDR3 protein forms one entry, paired with its most common genes and DNA. The sample table lists some 400,000 distinct CDR3 sequences, approximately 12% of them with a count of one. The ten largest account for around 20% of the sample. The sequenced sample consisted of blood. The receptor set was obtained from a man aged 30-40 years with Graves' hyperthyroidism that later progressed to Graves' ophthalmopathy.

In this sample, this clonotype turned up a few times. V is TRBV3-1 and J is TRBJ1-6; 7 bases agree with TRBD1. This CDR3 region has 16 residues. With V trimmed by 1 base and J by 7 bases, 7 bases remained unmatched. Germline V CDR1 and CDR2: LGHDT, YNNKEL (reference sequence). The CDR3 sequence: CASSQGDRVGNSPLHF. The CDR3 nucleotides read TGTGCCAGCAGCCAAGGAGACAGGGTGGGGAATTCACCCCTCCACTTT.

This clonotype was seen many times. The V and J genes are TRBV11-1 and TRBJ2-5, with TRBD1 matching over 7 bases. The CDR3 contains 14 residues. The germline V gene encodes CDR1 SGHAT and CDR2 FQDESV (reference sequence). V trimming: 5 bases; J trimming: 5 bases; junction bases outside the gene matches: 8. CDR3 coding DNA: TGTGCCAGCAGCCCCGACAGGGAAGGGGAGACCCAGTACTTC. Translating gives CASSPDREGETQYF. Full variable domain (missing parts from reference TRBV11-1 and TRBJ2-5): EAEVAQSPRYKITEKSQAVAFWCDPISGHATLYWYRQILGQGPELLVQFQDESVVDDSQLPKDRFSAERLKGVDSTLKIQPAELGDSAMYLCASSPDREGETQYFGPGTRLLVL.

This clonotype was found a few times. The chain is built from TRBV9 and TRBJ2-1; possible D gene TRBD2, 5 bases. Germline V lookup: CDR1 SGDLS, CDR2 YYNGEE. This CDR3 is 12 amino acids long. The V and J ends lost 0 bases and 9 bases respectively, with 7 bases between them. Written as DNA, the CDR3 is TGTGCCAGCAGCGTAGTAGGGAGTGAGCAGTTCTTC. It specifies CASSVVGSEQFF. Full variable domain (remainder filled in from reference TRBV9 and TRBJ2-1): DSGVTQTPKHLITATGQRVTLRCSPRSGDLSVYWYQQSLDQGLQFLIQYYNGEERAKGNILERFSAQQFPDLHSELNLSSLELGDSALYFCASSVVGSEQFFGPGTRLTVL.

The table lists this clonotype with many counts. The rearrangement joins TRBV11-2 to TRBJ2-7; D is possibly TRBD2 (6 bases). Trimming removed 2 bases at V and 6 bases at J, with 8 bases between. Germline lookup yields CDR1 SGHAT and CDR2 FQNNGV. The CDR3 has 12 residues. CDR3 DNA: TGTGCCAGCAGCTTATCGGGGGTCGAGCAGTACTTC. Protein: CASSLSGVEQYF.

This clonotype was observed a few times. The V call is TRBV9, the J call TRBJ1-5, with D possibly being TRBD1 (5 bases). The V end lost 2 bases, the J end lost 6 bases, and 12 bases lay between the germline ends. Germline-derived CDR1 and CDR2 are SGDLS and YYNGEE. The CDR3 totals 14 residues. The CDR3 bases are TGTGCCAGCAGCGTGGCGGGGGGGGGTCAGCCCCAGCATTTT. This codes for CASSVAGGGQPQHF.

The chain has TRBV6-1 and TRBJ2-7; perhaps TRBD2 as D (5 bases). V was shortened by 6 bases and J by 4 bases, with 22 bases between the two germline ends. CDR1 MNHNS and CDR2 SASEGT come from the germline V gene. This CDR3 region has 16 residues. CDR3 DNA sequence: TGTGCCAGCAGCGACATATCGCGGGTCTGGGCTTACGAGCAGTACTTC. Translated, it gives CASSDISRVWAYEQYF.

This clonotype showed up many times. The chain links TRBV6-1 to TRBJ2-3; 10 bases map to TRBD1. Germline CDR1 is MNHNS and CDR2 is SASEGT. The J segment lost 3 bases and the V segment lost 5 bases, leaving 5 bases of the junction unmatched. The CDR3 spans 15 residues. The CDR3 spells CASSPRDRGTDTQYF. The CDR3 DNA is TGTGCCAGCAGTCCCCGGGACAGGGGTACAGATACGCAGTATTTT.

This clonotype turned up a few times. The chain has TRBV6-1 and TRBJ2-7; 11 bases match TRBD1. The CDR3 length is 15 residues. Germline V gene data show CDR1 as MNHNS and CDR2 as SASEGT. With 6 bases clipped from V and 4 bases from J, the junction kept 8 bases outside the gene matches. The CDR3, as DNA: TGTGCCAGCAGCGAGGACAGGGGGCTTCTATACGAGCAGTACTTC. Its protein is CASSEDRGLLYEQYF.

Turning to this clonotype: A much larger clone differs from this one at a single base, so this may be a read error. This CDR3 fails to terminate in the conserved phenylalanine or tryptophan, so it likely reflects a read error. V and J are TRBV28 and TRBJ1-6; TRBD1 is a possible D gene (5 bases). The V end was cut by 1 base, the J end by 7 bases, with 11 bases between. CDR3 length: 15 residues. From germline, CDR1 is MDHEN and CDR2 SYDVKM. In DNA form, the CDR3 reads TGTGCCAGCAGTTTATTTGAGGGGTGGAATTCACCCCTCCACTCT. Protein: CASSLFEGWNSPLHS.

Comment on this clonotype: Likely a read error: the CDR3 ends without its conserved phenylalanine or tryptophan. V usage is TRBV6-1 and J usage is TRBJ1-2; no clear D. The germline V and J ends were trimmed by 7 bases and 8 bases, with 14 bases remaining between them. CDR3 length: 12 residues. Germline CDR1 reads MNHNS; CDR2 reads SASEGT. CDR3 nucleotide sequence: TGTGCCAGCATAGACGTCGGCGGAGGCTACACCTCC. Amino acid sequence: CASIDVGGGYTS.

The chain recombines TRBV18 with TRBJ1-5; 10 nucleotides align to TRBD1. CDR1 and CDR2 (germline): KGHSH, LQKENI. V gave up 3 bases and J gave up 2 bases; unmatched junction bases: 4. This CDR3 is 16 amino acids long. DNA of the CDR3: TGTGCCAGCTCACCCACCGGACAGGGGGGCAATCAGCCCCAGCATTTT. This encodes CASSPTGQGGNQPQHF.

In DNA, the CDR3 is TGTGCCAGCAGTGAATTGGGAACAACTGGAAACACCATATATTTT. Amino acids: CASSELGTTGNTIYF. This chain joins TRBV6-1 and TRBJ1-3; unclear D gene. The V gene's germline CDR1 is MNHNS and CDR2 SASEGT. With 2 bases removed from V and 2 bases from J, the gap between germline ends came to 10 bases. The CDR3 has 15 residues.

This clonotype was counted ten times or more. The chain recombines TRBV6-5 with TRBJ1-1, with TRBD1 identical over 9 bases. J gave up 7 bases and V 2 bases, and 2 bases lay outside the gene matches. The CDR3 totals 13 residues. Germline CDR1 MNHEY, CDR2 SVGAGI. This CDR3 is CASSYGQGNEAFF. The CDR3 nucleotides are TGTGCCAGCAGTTACGGACAGGGGAATGAAGCTTTCTTT.

This clonotype was recorded a few times. The chain has TRBV10-3 and TRBJ1-2; the match to TRBD1 covers 10 bases. V lost 1 base, J lost 2 bases, and 10 bases stayed unmatched. The CDR3 has 18 residues. Germline CDR1 reads ENHRY; CDR2 reads SYGVKD. For the CDR3, the DNA is TGTGCCATCAGTGAGTTATTCCTACCGGGACAGGGGAACTATGGCTACACCTTC. It encodes CAISELFLPGQGNYGYTF.

This clonotype was seen only a few times. V is TRBV2 and J is TRBJ2-1; 8 bases line up with TRBD2. Losses at the gene ends were 8 bases for V and 4 bases for J; bases not matched to a gene: 4. Germline V gene sequence: CDR1 SNHLY, CDR2 FYNNEI. This CDR3 contains 13 residues. CDR3: CASAGGLYNEQFF. In nucleotides, the CDR3 is TGTGCCAGCGCGGGGGGCCTATACAATGAGCAGTTCTTC.

This clonotype appeared a few times. The chain carries TRBV20-1 and TRBJ1-5; perhaps TRBD1 as D (5 bases). The CDR3 length is 13 residues. The germline V gene encodes CDR1 DFQATT and CDR2 SNEGSKA (reference sequence). The V end lost 3 bases, the J end lost 1 base, and 7 bases lay between the germline ends. The DNA for the CDR3 is TGCAGTGCTAGGAGGGACAGCAATCAGCCCCAGCATTTT. This encodes CSARRDSNQPQHF.

The CDR3 DNA sequence: TGCAGTGCCGAGGGACTAGCGGGCCTCCCCTACGAGCAGTACTTC. This translates into CSAEGLAGLPYEQYF. The chain is built from TRBV20-1 and TRBJ2-7, with TRBD2 matching 12 bases. The CDR3 extends over 15 amino acids. J lost 2 bases, V lost 6 bases, and 8 bases had no gene match. Looked up from germline, CDR1 is DFQATT and CDR2 is SNEGSKA (reference sequence).

The chain joins TRBV7-2 to TRBJ2-3; weak D call: TRBD2 (5 bases). Germline CDR1 is SGHTA and CDR2 is FQGNSA. V was cut by 5 bases and J by 4 bases, with 7 bases left in between. The CDR3 totals 12 residues. The CDR3 is CASSGLADTQYF. The CDR3 DNA reads as TGTGCCAGCAGCGGACTCGCAGATACGCAGTATTTT.

The sample holds a few counts of this clonotype. The V call is TRBV6-1, the J call TRBJ2-7; 10 nucleotides align to TRBD2. Per the germline V gene, CDR1 is MNHNS and CDR2 is SASEGT. The junction had 7 bases not matched to a gene; V was cut back by 6 bases and J by 2 bases. The CDR3 consists of 15 residues. The chain's CDR3 is CASRPSGGGTYEQYF. The CDR3 DNA reads as TGTGCCAGCAGGCCAAGCGGGGGGGGCACCTACGAGCAGTACTTC.

J is TRBJ2-7 and V is TRBV7-9; 9 bases align to TRBD1. The J segment lost 3 bases and the V segment lost 4 bases, leaving 10 bases of the junction unmatched. The CDR3 is made up of 16 amino acids. Per the germline V gene, CDR1 is SEHNR and CDR2 is FQNEAQ (reference sequence). DNA for the CDR3: TGTGCCAGCAGCTCACGGACCGGGACAGGGTTCTACGAGCAGTACTTC. Residues: CASSSRTGTGFYEQYF.

The chain carries TRBV9 and TRBJ2-3, with D possibly matching TRBD2 (7 bases). This CDR3 has 18 residues. V lost 1 base, J lost 0 bases, and 18 bases lay in between. Germline V gives CDR1 SGDLS, CDR2 YYNGEE. This CDR3 is CASSVSGGALVSTDTQYF. In DNA form, the CDR3 reads TGTGCCAGCAGCGTAAGTGGGGGGGCCTTGGTAAGCACAGATACGCAGTATTTT.

This clonotype turned up a few times. The V and J genes are TRBV6-5 and TRBJ1-5; tentatively, D is TRBD1 (5 bases). The CDR3 covers 15 residues. Trimming cost V 2 bases and J 7 bases, with 15 bases left between them. Germline V CDR1 and CDR2: MNHEY, SVGAGI. In DNA form, the CDR3 reads TGTGCCAGCAGTTACCCCGCGGGGACGGGGCAGCCCCAGCATTTT. This translates into CASSYPAGTGQPQHF.

This sequence joins TRBV9 and TRBJ2-5; the match to TRBD2 covers 8 bases. The ends lost 0 bases at V and 2 bases at J; junction bases unmatched: 3. The CDR3 extends over 15 amino acids. Germline lookup yields CDR1 SGDLS and CDR2 YYNGEE. The chain's CDR3 is CASSVGAGEQETQYF. Written as DNA, the CDR3 is TGTGCCAGCAGCGTAGGAGCGGGGGAGCAAGAGACCCAGTACTTC.

This clonotype has ten or more counts. The chain is built from TRBV5-1 and TRBJ2-1, with D perhaps matching TRBD1 (5 bases). CDR1 is SGHRS and CDR2 is YFSETQ in the germline V gene. The length of the CDR3 is 13 residues. V was trimmed by 5 bases and J by 5 bases, leaving 11 bases between them. For the CDR3, the DNA is TGCGCCAGCAGTCTGACAGCGAACAATGAGCAGTTCTTC. It is translated as CASSLTANNEQFF.

CDR3 residues: CASSVGTSVPYEQYF. In DNA, the CDR3 is TGTGCCAGCAGCGTTGGGACTAGCGTCCCCTACGAGCAGTACTTC. This chain uses TRBV9 with TRBJ2-7; 10 bases match TRBD2. Germline V gene data show CDR1 as SGDLS and CDR2 as YYNGEE. V gave up 2 bases and J gave up 2 bases; unmatched junction bases: 4. This CDR3 is 15 amino acids long.

At least ten counts were recorded for this clonotype. The V gene is TRBV6-2 or TRBV6-3, the J gene TRBJ1-5; no clear D. Per germline, CDR1 MNHEY and CDR2 SVGEGT. Trimming pared 6 bases from V and 5 bases from J, leaving 17 bases between. The CDR3 runs 15 residues. CDR3 protein: CASSPTYHIDQPQHF. The CDR3 DNA is TGTGCCAGCAGCCCGACCTACCATATCGATCAGCCCCAGCATTTT.

The CDR3 is CASSAPRGASTDTQYF. The CDR3 region has the DNA TGTGCCAGCAGCGCCCCAAGGGGGGCTAGCACAGATACGCAGTATTTT. This chain links TRBV9 with TRBJ2-3, with D perhaps given as TRBD1 or TRBD2 (6 bases each). The CDR3 has 16 residues. Trimming shortened V by 3 bases and J by 0 bases, and 14 bases separated the two germline ends. The germline gives CDR1 SGDLS, CDR2 YYNGEE.

This clonotype was seen a handful of times. This could be a read error, since a much larger clone is one nucleotide away. J is TRBJ2-7 and V is TRBV28; 10 nucleotides align to TRBD2. The CDR3 is 15 amino acids. V was pared by 4 bases and J by 0 bases, with 3 bases of the junction left unmatched. Germline V gives CDR1 MDHEN, CDR2 SYDVKM. This chain's CDR3 is CASSSSSGGSYEQYF. Here the CDR3 DNA reads TGTGCCAGCAGTTCCTCTAGCGGGGGCTCCTACGAGCAGTACTTC.

The chain employs TRBV4-1 and TRBJ1-2; D ambiguous. Germline loops: CDR1 MGHRA, CDR2 YSYEKL. CDR3 length: 15 residues. V lost 3 bases to trimming and J lost 0 bases, with 11 bases between them. CDR3 residues: CASSHVGGANYGYTF. CDR3 coding DNA: TGCGCCAGCAGCCACGTGGGAGGAGCTAACTATGGCTACACCTTC.

This clonotype was counted only a few times. The chain carries TRBV5-1 and TRBJ1-4; TRBD1 agrees at 8 bases. This CDR3 is built from 15 residues. The trim removed 2 bases at V and 7 bases at J, leaving 7 bases unmatched. Looked up from germline, CDR1 is SGHRS and CDR2 is YFSETQ. CDR3 in DNA: TGCGCCAGCAGCTTAACCGGGACAGGAGGTGAAAAACTGTTTTTT. Translation: CASSLTGTGGEKLFF.

The rearrangement joins TRBV6-1 to TRBJ2-3, with D possibly TRBD1 on 6 matching bases. There are 15 residues in the CDR3. The germline V gene has CDR1 MNHNS and CDR2 SASEGT. The germline V and J ends were trimmed by 6 bases and 3 bases, with 16 bases remaining between them. The CDR3 region is CASRPGDEGTDTQYF. The CDR3 region has the DNA TGTGCCAGCAGGCCAGGGGACGAAGGAACAGATACGCAGTATTTT.